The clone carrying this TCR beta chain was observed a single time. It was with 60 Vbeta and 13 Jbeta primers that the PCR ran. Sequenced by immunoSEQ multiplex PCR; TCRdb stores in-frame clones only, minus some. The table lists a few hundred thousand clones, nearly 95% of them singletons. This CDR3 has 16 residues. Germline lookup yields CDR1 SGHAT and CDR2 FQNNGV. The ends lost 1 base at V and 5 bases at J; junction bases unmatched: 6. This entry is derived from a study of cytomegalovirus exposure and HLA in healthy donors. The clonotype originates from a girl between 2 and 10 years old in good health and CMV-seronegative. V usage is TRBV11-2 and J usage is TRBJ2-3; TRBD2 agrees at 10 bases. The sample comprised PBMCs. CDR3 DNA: TGTGCCAGCAGCTTAGGATTCTTAGCGGGAGGAGATACGCAGTATTTT. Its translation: CASSLGFLAGGDTQYF.